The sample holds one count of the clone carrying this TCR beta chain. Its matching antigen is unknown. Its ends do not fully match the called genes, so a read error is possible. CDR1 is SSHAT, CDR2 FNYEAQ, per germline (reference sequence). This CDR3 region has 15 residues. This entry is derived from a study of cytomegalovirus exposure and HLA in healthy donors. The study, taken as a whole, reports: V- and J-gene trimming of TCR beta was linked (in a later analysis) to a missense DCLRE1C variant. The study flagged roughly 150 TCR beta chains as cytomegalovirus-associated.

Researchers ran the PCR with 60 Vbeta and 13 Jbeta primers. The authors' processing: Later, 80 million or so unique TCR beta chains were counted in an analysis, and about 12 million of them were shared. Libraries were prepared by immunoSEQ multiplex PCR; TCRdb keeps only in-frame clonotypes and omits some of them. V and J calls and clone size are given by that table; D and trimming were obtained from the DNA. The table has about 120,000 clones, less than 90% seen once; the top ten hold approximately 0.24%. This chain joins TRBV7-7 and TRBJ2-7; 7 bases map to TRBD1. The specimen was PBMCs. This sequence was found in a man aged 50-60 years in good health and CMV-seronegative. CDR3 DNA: TGTGCTAGCAGCCAGTCCGGGACAGTCGTGTCCGAGCAGTACTTC. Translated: CASSQSGTVVSEQYF.